The 27 T cell receptor beta chains below were found in one sample sequenced in a study of cytomegalovirus exposure and HLA in healthy donors. Both 60 Vbeta primers and 13 Jbeta primers went into the PCR. TCRdb's table, derived via immunoSEQ multiplex PCR, lists solely in-frame clones and lacks some. Seen here are some 170,000 clones, almost 80% observed once, and the top ten hold roughly 1.3%. Sequences were obtained from PBMCs. The receptors were sampled from a woman in her forties or fifties in good health and CMV-seronegative.

Worth noting for this clone: Relative to the germline gene, one junction end is altered; a read error may explain this. This sample includes further DNA sequences coding for the same CDR3. The chain employs TRBV25-1 and TRBJ1-4; 7 nucleotides line up with TRBD1. The CDR3 has 15 residues. Germline V gene sequence: CDR1 MGHDK, CDR2 SYGVNS. CDR3 residues: CASSEYRGDYEKLFF. DNA for the CDR3: TGCGCCAGCAGTGAATACAGGGGAGACTATGAAAAACTGTTTTTT.

The J gene is TRBJ2-5, the V gene TRBV20-1; perhaps TRBD2 as D (5 bases). Per germline, CDR1 DFQATT and CDR2 SNEGSKA (reference sequence). Trimming left V 6 bases short and J 1 base short, with 6 bases between. The CDR3 sequence is 11 residues long. The CDR3 here is CSALAQETQYF. The CDR3 DNA reads TGCAGTGCGCTAGCCCAAGAGACCCAGTACTTC.

The chain couples TRBV9 to TRBJ2-2; 9 nucleotides match TRBD1. V trimming: 0 bases; J trimming: 4 bases; junction bases outside the gene matches: 4. CDR3 length: 16 residues. Germline values: CDR1 SGDLS, CDR2 YYNGEE. The CDR3 DNA is TGTGCCAGCAGCGTAGTGGACAGGGGTCCCACCGGGGAGCTGTTTTTT. The encoded protein is CASSVVDRGPTGELFF. Looking up the rest from reference TRBV9 and TRBJ2-2 gives the full variable domain: DSGVTQTPKHLITATGQRVTLRCSPRSGDLSVYWYQQSLDQGLQFLIQYYNGEERAKGNILERFSAQQFPDLHSELNLSSLELGDSALYFCASSVVDRGPTGELFFGEGSRLTVL.

CDR3 amino acids: CASSARLYGADTQYF. CDR3 bases: TGTGCCAGCAGCGCTAGACTATACGGAGCAGATACGCAGTATTTT. V and J are TRBV7-2 and TRBJ2-3; possible D gene TRBD2, 5 bases. Per the germline V gene, CDR1 is SGHTA and CDR2 is FQGNSA. CDR3 length: 15 residues. Trimming took 5 bases from V and 4 from J, leaving 16 bases between them.

The chain combines TRBV11-3 with TRBJ2-2; TRBD1 aligns across 7 bases. This CDR3 contains 15 residues. Germline loops: CDR1 SGHNT, CDR2 YENEEA. Unmatched junction bases numbered 9, after V lost 8 bases and J lost 3 bases. The CDR3 reads CASRAQGMDTGELFF. CDR3 sequence (DNA): TGTGCCAGCCGGGCACAGGGGATGGACACCGGGGAGCTGTTTTTT.

This clone was detected a few times. V gene TRBV6-6 combines with J gene TRBJ1-5; D remains ambiguous. The germline V gene encodes CDR1 MNHNY and CDR2 SVGAGI (reference sequence). The V end was cut by 7 bases, the J end by 6 bases, with 19 bases between. This CDR3 spans 15 amino acids. The CDR3 loop reads CASTLPSRVGQPQHF. In DNA, the CDR3 is TGTGCCAGCACCCTCCCTTCGAGGGTGGGTCAGCCCCAGCATTTT.

On this clone itself: Other nucleotide sequences in the sample specify the same CDR3. J is TRBJ2-5 and V is TRBV5-1; D not resolved. The germline V gene encodes CDR1 SGHRS and CDR2 YFSETQ. V lost 2 bases and J 3 bases, leaving 2 bases between the germline ends. The CDR3 runs 11 residues. CDR3 amino acids: CASSFKETQYF. As DNA, the CDR3 is TGCGCCAGCAGCTTCAAAGAGACCCAGTACTTC. Using reference TRBV5-1 and TRBJ2-5 for the parts outside the CDR3, the full variable domain is KAGVTQTPRYLIKTRGQQVTLSCSPISGHRSVSWYQQTPGQGLQFLFEYFSETQRNKGNFPGRFSGRQFSNSRSEMNVSTLELGDSALYLCASSFKETQYFGPGTRLLVL.

The chain combines TRBV2 with TRBJ2-3; D is unclear. Trimming took 4 bases from V and 8 from J, leaving 13 bases between them. CDR1 is SNHLY, CDR2 FYNNEI, per germline. This CDR3 region has 13 residues. CDR3 coding DNA: TGTGCCAGCAGTGGGGTTGGAGACGTTACGCAGTATTTT. Translated, it gives CASSGVGDVTQYF.

J is TRBJ1-3 and V is TRBV11-2, with 7 positions matching TRBD1. Germline CDR1 reads SGHAT; CDR2 reads FQNNGV. There are 15 residues in the CDR3. V lost 5 bases and J lost 0; bases outside the gene matches: 4. The CDR3 DNA sequence: TGTGCCAGCAGCACCTACAGGGGCTCTGGAAACACCATATATTTT. As protein: CASSTYRGSGNTIYF.

Concerning this clone: The identical CDR3 is also encoded by other nucleotide sequences in the sample. V is TRBV9 and J is TRBJ2-2; a weak D match, TRBD2 (7 bases). The ends were cut back, 0 bases at V and 6 bases at J, with 12 bases in the middle. CDR1 and CDR2 (germline): SGDLS, YYNGEE. This CDR3 has 15 residues. DNA of the CDR3: TGTGCCAGCAGCGTAGGACAGGCGGGAGCCGGGGAGCTGTTTTTT. Its translation is CASSVGQAGAGELFF. Looking up the rest from reference TRBV9 and TRBJ2-2 gives the full variable domain: DSGVTQTPKHLITATGQRVTLRCSPRSGDLSVYWYQQSLDQGLQFLIQYYNGEERAKGNILERFSAQQFPDLHSELNLSSLELGDSALYFCASSVGQAGAGELFFGEGSRLTVL.

The chain recombines TRBV7-2 with TRBJ1-2; 8 nucleotides line up with TRBD1. The CDR3 is 13 residues long. The V gene end was trimmed by 5 bases and the J gene end by 7 bases; junction bases not matched to a gene: 6. Germline lookup yields CDR1 SGHTA and CDR2 FQGNSA. CDR3 protein: CASSPDRDPGYTF. DNA for the CDR3: TGTGCCAGCAGCCCGGACAGGGATCCTGGCTACACCTTC.

In its sample, this clone was seen once. This rearrangement joins TRBV29-1 to TRBJ2-2; a possible D gene is TRBD1 (6 bases). Between the trimmed V and J ends, which lost 6 bases and 5 bases, there was a span of 7 bases. CDR1 is SQVTM, CDR2 ANQGSEA, per germline. The CDR3 runs to 11 residues. As DNA, the CDR3 is TGCAGCGTAGGGGGAACCGGGGAGCTGTTTTTT. It specifies CSVGGTGELFF.

The rearrangement uses TRBV27 and TRBJ1-2, with D tentatively TRBD1 (6 bases). Trimming took 7 bases from V and 4 from J, leaving 19 bases between them. The CDR3 length is 15 residues. Germline V gene sequence: CDR1 MNHEY, CDR2 SMNVEV (reference sequence). As DNA, the CDR3 is TGTGCCAGCAACGAAAACGGGGGGGCAAGCTATGGCTACACCTTC. Translated, it gives CASNENGGASYGYTF.

The V and J genes are TRBV4-2 and TRBJ1-1; 8 bases are shared with TRBD1. Germline V lookup: CDR1 LGHNA, CDR2 YNFKEQ. This CDR3 has 15 residues. V lost 1 base, J lost 4 bases, and 5 bases stayed unmatched. The CDR3 DNA is TGTGCCAGCAGCCAAGCTCAAACAGGGGGCACTGAAGCTTTCTTT. Its translation: CASSQAQTGGTEAFF.

The chain joins TRBV4-3 to TRBJ2-3, with TRBD2 matching 13 bases. The V segment lost 0 bases and the J segment 4 bases; nucleotides outside the gene matches: 4. This CDR3 has 17 amino acids. Germline V CDR1 and CDR2: LGHNA, YSLEER. CDR3: CASSQDTSGGAPDTQYF. DNA of the CDR3: TGCGCCAGCAGCCAAGATACTAGCGGGGGGGCCCCAGATACGCAGTATTTT.

The chain recombines TRBV15 with TRBJ2-7; D might be TRBD2 (5 bases). Germline assignment: CDR1 LNHNV and CDR2 YYDKDF (reference sequence). This CDR3 has 15 residues. V lost 0 bases and J lost 6, with 15 bases in between. Here the CDR3 reads CATSREAELEGEQYF. CDR3 DNA sequence: TGTGCCACCAGCAGAGAAGCAGAGCTTGAGGGCGAGCAGTACTTC.

V and J are TRBV27 and TRBJ1-6; a possible D gene is TRBD1 (5 bases). This CDR3 region has 14 residues. Trimming removed 8 bases from V and 4 bases from J, with 12 bases in between. Germline CDR1 is MNHEY and CDR2 is SMNVEV (reference sequence). CDR3 DNA sequence: TGTGCCAGCGGGATGACAGAGTATAATTCACCCCTCCACTTT. This gives the protein CASGMTEYNSPLHF.

The chain joins TRBV27 to TRBJ2-5; 13 bases agree with TRBD2. Germline CDR1 MNHEY, CDR2 SMNVEV (reference sequence). The CDR3 contains 20 residues. With V trimmed by 2 bases and J by 3 bases, 15 bases remained unmatched. Written as DNA, the CDR3 is TGTGCCAGCAGTTTAGTCGGTTTTTGGACTAGCGGGGGCGGGGAAGAGACCCAGTACTTC. Its protein product is CASSLVGFWTSGGGEETQYF.

This clone was recorded once. The V and J genes are TRBV11-2 and TRBJ2-1, with 9 bases identical to TRBD1. V lost 5 bases, J lost 15 bases, and 11 bases stayed unmatched. In germline, CDR1 is SGHAT, CDR2 FQNNGV. The length of the CDR3 is 13 residues. The CDR3 coding sequence is TGTGCCAGCAGCGTCCCGGGACAGGGTCAAACGTTCTTC. This codes for CASSVPGQGQTFF. The variable domain in full, completed from reference TRBV11-2 and TRBJ2-1, reads EAGVAQSPRYKIIEKRQSVAFWCNPISGHATLYWYQQILGQGPKLLIQFQNNGVVDDSQLPKDRFSAERLKGVDSTLKIQPAKLEDSAVYLCASSVPGQGQTFFGPGTRLTVL.

V and J are TRBV27 and TRBJ1-1, with D tentatively TRBD1 (5 bases). The CDR3 loop spans 14 amino acids. Trimming removed 1 base at V and 2 bases at J, with 8 bases between. CDR1 is MNHEY and CDR2 is SMNVEV in the germline V gene (reference sequence). DNA for the CDR3: TGTGCCAGCAGTTTATGGGGGGTAAACACTGAAGCTTTCTTT. As protein: CASSLWGVNTEAFF.

The V and J genes are TRBV28 and TRBJ2-7, with D possibly matching TRBD2 (5 bases). Germline V CDR1 and CDR2: MDHEN, SYDVKM. The CDR3 has 19 residues. The V end was cut by 3 bases, the J end by 0 bases, with 24 bases between. This chain's CDR3 is CASSFAGPSAGRGSYEQYF. The CDR3 coding sequence is TGTGCCAGCAGTTTTGCCGGACCCTCAGCAGGCCGGGGCTCCTACGAGCAGTACTTC. Full variable domain (outside the CDR3, taken from reference TRBV28 and TRBJ2-7): DVKVTQSSRYLVKRTGEKVFLECVQDMDHENMFWYRQDPGLGLRLIYFSYDVKMKEKGDIPEGYSVSREKKERFSLILESASTNQTSMYLCASSFAGPSAGRGSYEQYFGPGTRLTVT.

The genes are TRBV9 and TRBJ2-1, with a tentative D call TRBD2 (6 bases). Trimming removed 3 bases at V and 4 bases at J, with 14 bases between. The CDR3 contains 15 residues. Germline V lookup: CDR1 SGDLS, CDR2 YYNGEE. The CDR3, as DNA: TGTGCCAGCAGCGCTACCGCGGGATGGTACAATGAGCAGTTCTTC. Translation: CASSATAGWYNEQFF.

The rearrangement links TRBV11-3 to TRBJ2-3; possibly TRBD2 for D (5 bases). The CDR3 runs to 15 residues. V was clipped by 5 bases and J by 6 bases, with 18 bases between them. The germline CDR1 and CDR2 sequences are SGHNT and YENEEA. The CDR3 loop is CASSPRGFGEDTQYF. DNA of the CDR3: TGTGCCAGCAGCCCTCGAGGGTTTGGGGAGGATACGCAGTATTTT.

The chain combines TRBV11-3 with TRBJ2-7; 7 bases match TRBD1. CDR1 SGHNT and CDR2 YENEEA come from the germline V gene. This CDR3 has 13 residues. V dropped 3 bases and J dropped 3; count of bases not matched to a gene: 2. The CDR3 loop is CASSFRQGYEQYF. The CDR3 DNA follows: TGTGCCAGCAGCTTTCGACAGGGCTACGAGCAGTACTTC.

As to this clone: An end of the junction differs from the germline gene, which may be a read error. This sample includes further DNA sequences coding for the same CDR3. The chain joins TRBV28 to TRBJ2-6, with D perhaps TRBD2 (6 bases). The CDR3 has 14 residues. Germline V lookup: CDR1 MDHEN, CDR2 SYDVKM. The DNA for the CDR3 is TGTGCCAGCAGTACTAGCTCTGGGGCCAACGTCCTGACCTTC. It translates to CASSTSSGANVLTF. The complete variable domain, with remaining parts taken from reference TRBV28 and TRBJ2-6, reads DVKVTQSSRYLVKRTGEKVFLECVQDMDHENMFWYRQDPGLGLRLIYFSYDVKMKEKGDIPEGYSVSREKKERFSLILESASTNQTSMYLCASSTSSGANVLTFGAGSRLTVL.

The CDR3 spells CASSTGLTYEQYF. The CDR3 nucleotides read TGTGCCAGCAGTACAGGGTTGACCTACGAGCAGTACTTC. This sequence joins TRBV6-5 and TRBJ2-5, with a tentative D call TRBD1 (6 bases). The DNA matches TRBJ2-7 better at its end, which makes the J call doubtful. The CDR3 totals 13 residues. CDR1 is MNHEY, CDR2 SVGAGI, per germline.

In DNA form, the CDR3 reads TGCGCCAGCAGCTGGGACATCAATCAGCCCCAGCATTTT. Its protein is CASSWDINQPQHF. The V call is TRBV5-1, the J call TRBJ1-5; maybe TRBD1 (6 bases). The CDR3 is made up of 13 amino acids. Germline CDR1 reads SGHRS; CDR2 reads YFSETQ. Trimming took off 3 bases at V and 3 bases at J, with 7 bases between the two ends.